This record concerns one T cell receptor beta chain sequence. Its antigen is still unknown. Germline lookup yields CDR1 LGHNA and CDR2 YNFKEQ. This CDR3 region has 13 residues. V lost 1 base and J lost 3, with 7 bases in between. The protocol was immunoSEQ multiplex PCR, while the TCRdb copy is restricted to in-frame clones and leaves out a portion. The sample has roughly 150,000 clones, 85% to 90% seen once. This record belongs to a study of cytomegalovirus exposure and HLA in healthy donors. Notes on the study in general: The classifier reportedly diagnosed cytomegalovirus status with high specificity and sensitivity. The study recorded more than 150 TCR beta chains that were cytomegalovirus-associated. TCR clusters originating in the first cohort tended to co-occur in the roughly 120 validation repertoires, according to a later analysis. Usually a TCR sequence was rare, but some public TCRs were found in many donors.

The V gene is TRBV4-2, the J gene TRBJ2-7; D is unresolved. The source is a man aged 18 to 35 in good health and CMV-seronegative. The source material was PBMCs. The CDR3 sequence is CASSQVEFYEQYF. CDR3 in DNA: TGTGCCAGCAGCCAAGTCGAGTTCTACGAGCAGTACTTC.